This T cell receptor (beta chain) was captured in a study of T cell responses to AZD1222 COVID-19 vaccine. Clones were sequenced by immunoSEQ multiplex PCR, and TCRdb holds only the in-frame ones, with some missing. The sample contains approximately 190,000 clones, 85% to 95% of which appear only once. This CDR3 is built from 12 residues. V lost 6 bases to trimming and J lost 2 bases, with 8 bases between them. Germline assignment: CDR1 KGHSH and CDR2 LQKENI. The chain couples TRBV18 to TRBJ2-7; no clear D. The TCR was taken from an adult in good health. Source: peripheral blood, taken on day 0 of AZD1222 vaccination. The CDR3 here is CASSGLTYEQYF. The CDR3 DNA sequence: TGTGCCAGCTCGGGATTAACCTACGAGCAGTACTTC.